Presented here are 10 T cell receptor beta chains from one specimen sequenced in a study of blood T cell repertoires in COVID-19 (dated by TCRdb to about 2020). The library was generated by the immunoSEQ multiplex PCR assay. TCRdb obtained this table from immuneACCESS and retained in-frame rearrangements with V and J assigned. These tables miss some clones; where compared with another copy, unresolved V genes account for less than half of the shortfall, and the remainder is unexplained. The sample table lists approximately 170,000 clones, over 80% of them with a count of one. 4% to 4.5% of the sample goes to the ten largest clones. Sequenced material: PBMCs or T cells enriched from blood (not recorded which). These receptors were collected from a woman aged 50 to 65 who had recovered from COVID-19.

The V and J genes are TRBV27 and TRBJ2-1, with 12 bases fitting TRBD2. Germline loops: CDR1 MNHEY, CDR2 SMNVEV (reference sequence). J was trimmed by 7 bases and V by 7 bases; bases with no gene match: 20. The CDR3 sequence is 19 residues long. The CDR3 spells CASTPSGLAGGAGTNEQFF. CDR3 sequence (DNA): TGTGCCAGCACCCCATCGGGGCTAGCGGGGGGGGCTGGAACAAATGAGCAGTTCTTC.

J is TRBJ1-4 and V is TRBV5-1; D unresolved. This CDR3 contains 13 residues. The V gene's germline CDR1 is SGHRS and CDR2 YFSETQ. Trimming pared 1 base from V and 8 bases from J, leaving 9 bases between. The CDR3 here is CASSLIGQEKLFF. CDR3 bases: TGCGCCAGCAGCTTGATTGGGCAGGAAAAACTGTTTTTT.

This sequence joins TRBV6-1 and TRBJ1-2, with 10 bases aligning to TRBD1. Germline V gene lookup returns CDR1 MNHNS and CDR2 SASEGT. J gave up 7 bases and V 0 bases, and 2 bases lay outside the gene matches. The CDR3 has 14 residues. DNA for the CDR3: TGTGCCAGCAGTGAAGCGACAGGGGGCGGTGGCTACACCTTC. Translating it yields CASSEATGGGGYTF.

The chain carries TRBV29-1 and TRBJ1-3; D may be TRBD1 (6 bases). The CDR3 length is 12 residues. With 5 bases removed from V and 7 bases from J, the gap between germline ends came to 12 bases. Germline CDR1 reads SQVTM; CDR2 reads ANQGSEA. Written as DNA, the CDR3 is TGCAGCGTTAACAGGGAGATCAACACCATATATTTT. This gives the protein CSVNREINTIYF.

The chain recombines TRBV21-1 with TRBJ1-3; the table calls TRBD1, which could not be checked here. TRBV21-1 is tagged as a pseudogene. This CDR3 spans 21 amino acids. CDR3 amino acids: CASSKVNIYRQGAYAGNTIYF. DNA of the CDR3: TGTGCCAGCAGCAAAGTGAATATTTATAGGCAGGGGGCGTATGCTGGAAACACCATATATTTT.

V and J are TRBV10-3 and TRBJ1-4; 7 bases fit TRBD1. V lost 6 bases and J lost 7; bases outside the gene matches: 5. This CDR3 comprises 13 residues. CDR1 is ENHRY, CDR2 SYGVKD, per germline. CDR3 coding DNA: TGTGCCATCAGAGGACAGGTTGGTGAAAAACTGTTTTTT. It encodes CAIRGQVGEKLFF.

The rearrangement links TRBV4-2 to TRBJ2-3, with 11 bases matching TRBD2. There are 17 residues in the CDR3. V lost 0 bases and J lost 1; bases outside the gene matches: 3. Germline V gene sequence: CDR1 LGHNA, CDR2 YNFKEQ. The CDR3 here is CASSQELAGGGTDTQYF. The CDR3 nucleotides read TGTGCCAGCAGCCAAGAGCTAGCGGGGGGAGGCACAGATACGCAGTATTTT.

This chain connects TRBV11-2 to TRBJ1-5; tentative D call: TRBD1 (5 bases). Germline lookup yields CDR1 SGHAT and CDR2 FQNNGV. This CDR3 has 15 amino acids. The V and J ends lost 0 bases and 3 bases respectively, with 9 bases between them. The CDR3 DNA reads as TGTGCCAGCAGCTTAGAGCCCAGGGCCAATCAGCCCCAGCATTTT. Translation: CASSLEPRANQPQHF.

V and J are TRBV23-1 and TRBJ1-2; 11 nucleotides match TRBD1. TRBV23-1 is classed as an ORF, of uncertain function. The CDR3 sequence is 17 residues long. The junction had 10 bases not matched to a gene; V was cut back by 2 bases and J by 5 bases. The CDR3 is CASSQRGQGGLRYGYTF. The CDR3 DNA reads TGCGCCAGCAGTCAACGGGGACAGGGGGGGTTAAGATATGGCTACACCTTC.

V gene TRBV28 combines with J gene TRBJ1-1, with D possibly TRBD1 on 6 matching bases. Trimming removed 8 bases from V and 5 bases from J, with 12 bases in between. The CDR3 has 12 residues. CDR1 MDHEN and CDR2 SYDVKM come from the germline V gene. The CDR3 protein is CASSRGWTEAFF. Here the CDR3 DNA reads TGTGCCAGCTCCAGGGGTTGGACTGAAGCTTTCTTT.